This T cell receptor (beta chain) was retrieved from a study of identical twins. About this clonotype itself: Its target is not known.

cDNA molecules carried unique molecular identifiers, and template switching added a universal primer site. MiXCR, run by TCRdb on the 5' RACE reads, gives a single entry per CDR3 protein. Of 650,000 to 750,000 distinct CDR3 sequences listed, about 20% are singletons. Germline V gives CDR1 DFQATT, CDR2 SNEGSKA (reference sequence). The CDR3 runs 16 residues. Trimming at V came to 3 bases and at J to 4 bases, leaving 14 bases not matched to a gene. Regarding the study as a whole: Out-of-frame beta chain sequences displayed weaker excess sharing between twins. Excess low generation probability was seen in twin-shared out-of-frame alpha sequences.

The same specimen was also included in a second study, on T cells expressing NK-cell markers. Per that study: For about 6 donors, the dominant NKG2C+ clonotypes made up 1.0-7.0% of their CD8+ T cells.

Sequencing was carried out using PBMCs. The chain joins TRBV20-1 to TRBJ1-1; 7 positions agree with TRBD1. This clonotype was sampled from a woman aged 18-29 years in good health. DNA for the CDR3: TGCAGTGCTAGGGACCCACGGACAGGCAGGGGCACTGAAGCTTTCTTT. Residues: CSARDPRTGRGTEAFF.